The rows below give T cell receptor beta chains drawn from one sample of a study of T cells and Merkel cell carcinoma outcomes. The table came from immunoSEQ multiplex PCR; TCRdb's copy has only in-frame clones and leaves some out. Of 15,000 or so clones in the sample, over 70% were seen once. Specimen: tumor tissue from Merkel cell carcinoma. Receptors originate from a human donor with Merkel cell carcinoma. CDR3s include the opening cysteine and the closing phenylalanine or tryptophan. The D gene is left open where the match is weak. Size is omitted from some rows. Given values are once, few, many or a class for expanded clones.

j_call	d_call	clone_size	v_call	cdr3_nt	cdr3_aa
TRBJ1-2	TRBD1	.	TRBV5-1	TGCGCCAGCAGGGCAGGGGGCTTGGACTATGGCTACACCTTC	CASRAGGLDYGYTF
TRBJ1-2	.	.	TRBV7-9	TGTGCCAGCAGCCGCAGGGAGGTTGGTTACACCTTC	CASSRREVGYTF
TRBJ2-5	TRBD1	.	TRBV29-1	TGCAGCGTCGTCATGGGGACAGGGGGTGGAGAGACCCAGTACTTC	CSVVMGTGGGETQYF
TRBJ2-1	TRBD2	.	TRBV30	TGTGCCTGGAGTCTCGGTAGCGGGAGGTTTAATGAGCAGTTCTTC	CAWSLGSGRFNEQFF
TRBJ1-3	TRBD1	.	TRBV4-1	TGCGCCAGCAGCCAAGAATACGGGACAGACTCTGGAAACACCATATATTTT	CASSQEYGTDSGNTIYF
TRBJ2-3	TRBD2	.	TRBV7-2	TGTGCCAGCACCTTGGGCGGGAGGTGGGGCACAGATACGCAGTATTTT	CASTLGGRWGTDTQYF
TRBJ2-5	TRBD2	.	TRBV14	TGTGCCAGCAGCCAAGGATGGGGGGGAGAGACCCAGTACTTC	CASSQGWGGETQYF
TRBJ2-7	TRBD1	.	TRBV5-5	TGTGCCTCCGGGACAGACCCCTACGAGCAGTACTTC	CASGTDPYEQYF
TRBJ2-3	TRBD2	once	TRBV7-3	TGTGCCAGCAGCTTAGGACTAGGATCAGATACGCAGTATTTT	CASSLGLGSDTQYF
TRBJ2-7	.	.	TRBV6-6	TGTGCCAGCAGCTCCCCTTCCGAGCAGTACTTC	CASSSPSEQYF
TRBJ1-2	.	few	TRBV7-2	TGTGCCAGCAGCTTAGGGGCGATGGGAAGCCTCTATGGCTACACCTTC	CASSLGAMGSLYGYTF
TRBJ1-6	TRBD1	.	TRBV18	TGTGCCAGCTCCCGACAGGGTCCGCCCCTCCACTTT	CASSRQGPPLHF
TRBJ1-5	.	.	TRBV30	TGTGCCTGGAGTCTAGGGACAACTCCCCAGCATTTT	CAWSLGTTPQHF
TRBJ2-5	TRBD2	.	TRBV6-5	TGTGCCAGCAGTTACGGGACTAGGAGTTGGCAGGAGACCCAGTACTTC	CASSYGTRSWQETQYF
TRBJ1-4	.	.	TRBV27	TGTGCCAGCAGTTCACGAGAGGCGGAAAAACTGTTTTTT	CASSSREAEKLFF
TRBJ2-3	TRBD1	.	TRBV28	TGTGCCAGCATCCCGACAGGGGGCACAGATACGCAGTATTTT	CASIPTGGTDTQYF
TRBJ2-3	.	.	TRBV19	TGTGCCAGTAGTATATCAGGGGCAGATACGCAGTATTTT	CASSISGADTQYF
TRBJ1-5	TRBD1	.	TRBV15	TGTGCCACCAGCCGGGACAGTGGGTCCAATCAGCCCCAGCATTTT	CATSRDSGSNQPQHF
TRBJ1-1	TRBD1	.	TRBV19	TGTGCCACACGGGACAGGGTTCTCTCTGAAGCTTTCTTT	CATRDRVLSEAFF
TRBJ2-5	TRBD1	.	TRBV7-9	TGTGCTAGCAGCCAGCCCCCGGCAGGGGGCATGGAGACCCAGTACTTC	CASSQPPAGGMETQYF
TRBJ2-2	TRBD2	.	TRBV18	TGTGCCAGCTCGCCCTCCGTGGGCGGGAGGAACACCGGGGAGCTGTTTTTT	CASSPSVGGRNTGELFF
TRBJ2-1	TRBD2	once	TRBV7-2	TGTGCCAGCAGCCCCAGGACTAGTGGCCATGAGCAGTTCTTC	CASSPRTSGHEQFF
TRBJ2-3	.	.	TRBV4-2	TGTGCCAGCAGCCAAGTAGGCCCAACTCCTAGCACAGATACGCAGTATTTT	CASSQVGPTPSTDTQYF
TRBJ1-5	.	.	TRBV10-2	TGCGCCAGCAGTGAGTTCCCGGGAAATAGCAATCAGCCCCAGCATTTT	CASSEFPGNSNQPQHF
TRBJ1-1	TRBD1	.	TRBV5-1	TGCGCCAGCAGCTTTACCGGGACAGGGGAGGGAGGATTCTTT	CASSFTGTGEGGFF
TRBJ1-1	.	few	TRBV14	TGTGCCAGCAGCCTAGCGGGACTGTACACTGAAGCTTTCTTT	CASSLAGLYTEAFF
TRBJ1-2	TRBD1	.	TRBV6-1	TGTGCCAGCAGGTACGGACAGGAGGTTTATGGCTACACCTTC	CASRYGQEVYGYTF
TRBJ1-4	TRBD1	.	TRBV19	TGTGCCAGTAGTGGAAACTTAGGGGGCGGGAATGAAAAACTGTTTTTT	CASSGNLGGGNEKLFF
TRBJ2-1	TRBD2	.	TRBV14	TGTGCCAGCAGCCGCCTAGCGGGTCTTTCCTACAATAAGCAGTTCTTC	CASSRLAGLSYNKQFF